The subject of this entry is one T cell receptor (beta chain). The target antigen is unknown. This sample was taken from a study of CD8 T cells in ankylosing spondylitis. Study findings and constraints: Clones linked to disease were reported to show significant enrichment in matched ankylosing spondylitis synovial fluid. One TCR beta motif, made up of seven to nine highly homologous variants, appeared characteristic of ankylosing spondylitis blood. Peripheral blood samples showed relatively rare disease-linked clones, and these clones were CD8+.

V dropped 4 bases and J dropped 0 bases, with 14 bases sitting between them. This CDR3 is built from 15 residues. Germline V gives CDR1 SGHDT, CDR2 YYEEEE. Quantitative barcoded 5'-RACE was used to prepare TCR beta libraries. In TCRdb, the 5' RACE reads were re-called with MiXCR into one record per CDR3 protein. The sample has about 200,000 distinct CDR3 sequences; about 13% are singletons. This sequence joins TRBV5-6 and TRBJ2-7, with D perhaps matching TRBD1 or TRBD2 (5 bases each). Sequenced input: blood, either unsorted or a sorted T cell fraction (not recorded which). The source is a male donor with ankylosing spondylitis or in good health (not recorded which). The CDR3 is CASSPGSLSSYEQYF. The CDR3 region has the DNA TGTGCCAGCAGCCCAGGGAGTCTTAGCTCCTACGAGCAGTACTTC.